The 18 T cell receptor beta chains listed next were all sequenced from one sample in a study of blood T cell repertoires in COVID-19. The table came from immunoSEQ multiplex PCR; TCRdb's copy has only in-frame clones and leaves some out. The repertoire holds under 150,000 clones, with nearly 85% as singletons. Sample: PBMCs or T cells enriched from blood (not recorded which). The receptors stem from a man between 50 and 59 years old in a cohort exposed to, infected with or recovered from COVID-19 (not recorded which).

V usage is TRBV12-3 or TRBV12-4 and J usage is TRBJ1-4; tentatively, D is TRBD1 (5 bases). The CDR3 is 13 residues long. Trimming shortened V by 6 bases and J by 7 bases, and 12 bases separated the two germline ends. CDR3 DNA: TGTGCCAGCAGGTCGCAGGGTAGTGAAAAACTGTTTTTT. Translated: CASRSQGSEKLFF.

The genes are TRBV19 and TRBJ2-4, with a possible D match to TRBD1 (6 bases). Trimming pared 6 bases from V and 0 bases from J, leaving 21 bases between. This CDR3 spans 18 amino acids. From germline, CDR1 is LNHDA and CDR2 SQIVND (reference sequence). The CDR3, as DNA: TGTGCCAGTAGCCCTTACCCCACAGGGATGGGAGCCAAAAACATTCAGTACTTC. Protein sequence: CASSPYPTGMGAKNIQYF.

The chain uses TRBV24-1 and TRBJ2-1; a possible D gene is TRBD1 (6 bases). V lost 1 base to trimming and J lost 1 base, with 13 bases between them. Germline V gene sequence: CDR1 KGHDR, CDR2 SFDVKD. The CDR3 is 17 amino acids. The CDR3 region has the DNA TGTGCCACCAGTGATTTCGGACAGAGGGGGTCCTACAATGAGCAGTTCTTC. It encodes CATSDFGQRGSYNEQFF.

This clone was detected once. The chain couples TRBV5-1 to TRBJ2-7; 9 bases match TRBD1. The CDR3 spans 17 residues. After removal of 0 bases from V and 5 bases from J, the junction contained 12 bases not matched to a gene. Germline CDR1 is SGHRS and CDR2 is YFSETQ. The CDR3 protein is CASSLEVTGTGINEQYF. The DNA for the CDR3 is TGCGCCAGCAGCTTGGAGGTTACCGGGACAGGGATCAACGAGCAGTACTTC.

This clone was seen once. V gene TRBV19 combines with J gene TRBJ1-1, with 7 bases identical to TRBD1. With 7 bases clipped from V and 4 bases from J, the junction kept 6 bases outside the gene matches. The CDR3 is made up of 13 amino acids. Germline V gene lookup returns CDR1 LNHDA and CDR2 SQIVND (reference sequence). CDR3 sequence: CASTKQGFTEAFF. CDR3 bases: TGTGCCAGTACTAAACAGGGGTTCACTGAAGCTTTCTTT.

The chain combines TRBV12-3 or TRBV12-4 with TRBJ1-2; the match to TRBD1 covers 7 bases. Trimming at V came to 8 bases and at J to 10 bases, leaving 10 bases not matched to a gene. This CDR3 is 12 amino acids long. As DNA, the CDR3 is TGTGCCAGCGGTCAGGGGGGTCTCGTCTACACCTTC. Its translation is CASGQGGLVYTF.

The V gene is TRBV6-5, the J gene TRBJ2-1, with TRBD2 matching over 10 bases. Germline lookup yields CDR1 MNHEY and CDR2 SVGAGI. This CDR3 has 14 amino acids. Trimming took 8 bases from V and 8 from J; bases not matched to a gene: 9. CDR3 nucleotides: TGTGCCAGCCCGGGACTAGCGACGGGGGATGAGCAGTTCTTC. As protein: CASPGLATGDEQFF.

The chain uses TRBV5-1 and TRBJ2-2; D unclear. The CDR3 is made up of 16 amino acids. CDR1 is SGHRS, CDR2 YFSETQ, per germline. V lost 0 bases to trimming and J lost 6 bases, with 15 bases between them. CDR3 DNA sequence: TGCGCCAGCAGCTTGGCCATGATTGAAAGCGCCGGGGAGCTGTTTTTT. Protein sequence: CASSLAMIESAGELFF. Filled out from reference TRBV5-1 and TRBJ2-2, the complete variable domain reads KAGVTQTPRYLIKTRGQQVTLSCSPISGHRSVSWYQQTPGQGLQFLFEYFSETQRNKGNFPGRFSGRQFSNSRSEMNVSTLELGDSALYLCASSLAMIESAGELFFGEGSRLTVL.

The chain employs TRBV5-1 and TRBJ2-5, with 11 positions matching TRBD2. Germline V lookup: CDR1 SGHRS, CDR2 YFSETQ. V lost 4 bases and J lost 1; bases outside the gene matches: 6. The CDR3 contains 16 residues. The CDR3 nucleotides are TGCGCCAGCAGCGGGGTGGGACTAGCGGCCCAAGAGACCCAGTACTTC. Amino acids: CASSGVGLAAQETQYF.

This clone was observed a handful of times. The chain couples TRBV5-1 to TRBJ2-7; TRBD2 is a possible D gene (7 bases). V gave up 6 bases and J gave up 6 bases, with 13 bases separating them. Germline CDR1 and CDR2: SGHRS and YFSETQ. There are 12 residues in the CDR3. CDR3 protein: CASNGGGREQYF. CDR3 in DNA: TGCGCCAGCAATGGCGGGGGCCGCGAGCAGTACTTC.

This clone occurred a few times. This chain links TRBV6-5 with TRBJ1-6; weak D call: TRBD1 (6 bases). Per germline, CDR1 MNHEY and CDR2 SVGAGI. V lost 6 bases, J lost 9 bases, and 9 bases lay in between. The CDR3 runs 12 residues. This chain's CDR3 is CASRQGGSPLHF. The CDR3 DNA reads as TGTGCCAGCAGACAGGGTGGTTCACCCCTCCACTTT.

The rearrangement uses TRBV5-6 and TRBJ1-1, with D possibly being TRBD1 (6 bases). V shed 4 bases and J shed 8 bases, with 12 bases lying between them. This CDR3 comprises 12 residues. Germline V CDR1 and CDR2: SGHDT, YYEEEE. The CDR3 reads CASSRGGVEAFF. The DNA for the CDR3 is TGTGCCAGCAGCCGAGGGGGAGTAGAAGCTTTCTTT.

This clone showed up many times. The chain uses TRBV19 and TRBJ2-7; a possible D gene is TRBD2 (5 bases). Germline V gene data show CDR1 as LNHDA and CDR2 as SQIVND (reference sequence). CDR3 length equals 14 residues. The V end lost 3 bases, the J end lost 0 bases, and 9 bases lay between the germline ends. CDR3 residues: CASSMSGNSYEQYF. CDR3 DNA sequence: TGTGCCAGTAGTATGTCGGGGAACTCCTACGAGCAGTACTTC.

The CDR3 DNA follows: TGTGCCAGCAGGGACAGTAATCAGCCCCAGCATTTT. Translating it yields CASRDSNQPQHF. The V and J genes are TRBV28 and TRBJ1-5, with D possibly TRBD1 on 6 matching bases. Germline V CDR1 and CDR2: MDHEN, SYDVKM. The CDR3 sequence is 12 residues long. The V gene lost 6 bases and the J gene lost 4 bases, with 7 bases spanning the gap.

This clone was picked up a small number of times. J is TRBJ1-1 and V is TRBV11-2; no firm D call. The V gene lost 5 bases and the J gene lost 5 bases, with 18 bases spanning the gap. This CDR3 is built from 15 residues. Germline-derived CDR1 and CDR2 are SGHAT and FQNNGV. CDR3 loop: CASSVGLRGRTEAFF. The CDR3, as DNA: TGTGCCAGCAGCGTCGGGTTACGGGGAAGGACTGAAGCTTTCTTT.

The chain joins TRBV19 to TRBJ2-7; 10 bases are shared with TRBD1. V dropped 5 bases and J dropped 6; count of bases not matched to a gene: 7. Per the germline V gene, CDR1 is LNHDA and CDR2 is SQIVND (reference sequence). This CDR3 contains 14 residues. The CDR3 nucleotides read TGTGCCAGTAGTCCCGGGACAGGGGTAGGCGAGCAGTACTTC. The encoded protein is CASSPGTGVGEQYF. Combining the CDR3 with reference TRBV19 and TRBJ2-7 gives the whole variable domain DGGITQSPKYLFRKEGQNVTLSCEQNLNHDAMYWYRQDPGQGLRLIYYSQIVNDFQKGDIAEGYSVSREKKESFPLTVTSAQKNPTAFYLCASSPGTGVGEQYFGPGTRLTVT.

The chain uses TRBV6-5 and TRBJ2-5; 9 bases align to TRBD2. The length of the CDR3 is 16 residues. The junction had 13 bases not matched to a gene; V was cut back by 2 bases and J by 9 bases. Germline CDR1 MNHEY, CDR2 SVGAGI. CDR3: CASSYGGGAAAYAQYF. CDR3 in DNA: TGTGCCAGCAGTTACGGCGGGGGGGCCGCGGCATATGCCCAGTACTTC.

This chain uses TRBV11-3 with TRBJ2-5, with D perhaps TRBD1 (5 bases). The V gene's germline CDR1 is SGHNT and CDR2 YENEEA. Between the trimmed V and J ends, which lost 4 bases and 7 bases, there was a span of 16 bases. This CDR3 contains 14 residues. Here the CDR3 DNA reads TGTGCCAGCAGCTCACAGGACCGTGGAGCGACCCAGTACTTC. Protein sequence: CASSSQDRGATQYF.